These 14 T cell receptor beta chains came from one sample sequenced in a study of post-analysis software for immune sequencing data. Study-wide findings and caveats: Among roughly five TRBV segments more frequent in patients than controls were TRBV5-6, TRBV5-1 and TRBV20-1.

The TCR beta cDNA libraries contained unique molecular identifiers. MiXCR, applied by TCRdb to the PCR reads, yields one record per CDR3 protein. The repertoire holds roughly 700,000 distinct CDR3 sequences, with roughly 29% as singletons. The antigens these receptors bind are not known. Input material: blood. These receptors originate from a girl aged 10 to 17 with multiple sclerosis.

This rearrangement joins TRBV11-2 to TRBJ2-3; 8 bases fit TRBD1. CDR1 SGHAT and CDR2 FQNNGV come from the germline V gene. The CDR3 loop spans 18 amino acids. V was clipped by 3 bases and J by 2 bases; unmatched bases: 13. The CDR3 loop is CASSLRTIRGPNTDTQYF. The CDR3 nucleotides are TGTGCCAGCAGCTTGAGGACGATCAGGGGGCCTAACACAGATACGCAGTATTTT.

The rearrangement uses TRBV6-5 and TRBJ2-7; either TRBD1 or TRBD2 may supply D (7 bases each). CDR1 and CDR2 from the germline V gene are MNHEY and SVGAGI. CDR3 size: 15 residues. V gave up 4 bases and J gave up 10 bases, with 23 bases separating them. This CDR3 is CASSSGGGGRKIQYF. Written as DNA, the CDR3 is TGTGCCAGCAGTTCCGGGGGAGGGGGCCGAAAGATCCAGTACTTC.

This sequence joins TRBV27 and TRBJ1-6; D is undetermined. Trimming left V 5 bases short and J 0 bases short, with 11 bases between. The CDR3 loop spans 16 amino acids. CDR1 is MNHEY, CDR2 SMNVEV, per germline (reference sequence). CDR3 DNA: TGTGCCAGCAGTCGGTGGTCTGGCTCCTATAATTCACCCCTCCACTTT. As protein: CASSRWSGSYNSPLHF.

This clonotype has only a few counts. The chain is built from TRBV4-3 and TRBJ1-2; D is perhaps TRBD1 (6 bases). The CDR3 has 16 amino acids. Per the germline V gene, CDR1 is LGHNA and CDR2 is YSLEER. With 1 base removed from V and 0 bases from J, the gap between germline ends came to 12 bases. The CDR3 DNA follows: TGCGCCAGCAGCCAAGGGCAGGGGATAGCTAACTATGGCTACACCTTC. This codes for CASSQGQGIANYGYTF.

This sequence joins TRBV20-1 and TRBJ1-1; 9 bases align to TRBD1. The CDR3 has 14 residues. With V trimmed by 3 bases and J by 5 bases, 7 bases remained unmatched. The V gene's germline CDR1 is DFQATT and CDR2 SNEGSKA (reference sequence). The CDR3, as DNA: TGCAGTGCTAGTTATCGGGACAGGGCGACTGAAGCTTTCTTT. Its translation: CSASYRDRATEAFF.

Ten or more counts support this clonotype. The chain's CDR3 is CASSPRQGVDEQYF. The CDR3 coding sequence is TGTGCCAGCTCACCACGCCAGGGCGTCGACGAGCAGTACTTC. This chain links TRBV18 with TRBJ2-7; a possible D gene is TRBD1 (5 bases). V lost 1 base, J lost 5 bases, and 12 bases lay in between. This CDR3 has 14 amino acids. Germline lookup yields CDR1 KGHSH and CDR2 LQKENI.

As to this clonotype: One junction end disagrees with the germline gene, perhaps due to a read error. The chain carries TRBV11-1 and TRBJ2-3, with 7 bases identical to TRBD1. This CDR3 is 15 amino acids long. The germline gives CDR1 SGHAT, CDR2 FQDESV (reference sequence). The CDR3 loop reads CASSSRDRSTDMQYF. CDR3 coding DNA: TGTGCCAGCAGCAGCCGGGACAGAAGCACAGATATGCAGTATTTT.

A few counts support this clonotype. V is TRBV18 and J is TRBJ1-5; 7 positions match TRBD1. The germline CDR1 and CDR2 sequences are KGHSH and LQKENI. CDR3 length equals 16 residues. The V and J ends lost 2 bases and 4 bases, in that order; junction bases with no gene match: 8. The CDR3 DNA reads as TGTGCCAGCTCACCAACTAACAGGGGTTCAAATCAGCCCCAGCATTTT. Its protein product is CASSPTNRGSNQPQHF.

This clonotype has a handful of counts. V is TRBV7-2 and J is TRBJ2-7; 9 nucleotides agree with TRBD2. This CDR3 comprises 16 residues. With 6 bases clipped from V and 0 bases from J, the junction kept 9 bases outside the gene matches. The V gene's germline CDR1 is SGHTA and CDR2 FQGNSA. This CDR3 is CASRPPTSGISYEQYF. CDR3 bases: TGTGCCAGCAGGCCGCCGACTAGCGGAATCTCCTACGAGCAGTACTTC.

This rearrangement joins TRBV29-1 to TRBJ2-2, with a tentative D call TRBD2 (6 bases). Germline CDR1 SQVTM, CDR2 ANQGSEA. The CDR3 loop spans 13 amino acids. The V gene lost 8 bases and the J gene lost 1 base, with 11 bases spanning the gap. The CDR3 region is CSLVAENTGELFF. CDR3 bases: TGCAGCCTCGTAGCGGAGAACACCGGGGAGCTGTTTTTT.

This clonotype was picked up a small number of times. The V gene is TRBV7-8, the J gene TRBJ1-5; D remains ambiguous. The ends were cut back, 0 bases at V and 5 bases at J, with 14 bases in the middle. The CDR3 consists of 16 residues. Germline assignment: CDR1 SGHVS and CDR2 FQNEAQ. The CDR3 DNA reads as TGTGCCAGCAGCTTAGCGGTGGCGGCCAGAGATCAGCCCCAGCATTTT. Translation: CASSLAVAARDQPQHF.

In its sample, this clonotype was seen a few times. This sequence joins TRBV2 and TRBJ2-5; either TRBD1 or TRBD2 may supply D (5 bases each). This CDR3 is 13 amino acids long. The germline V and J ends were trimmed by 2 bases and 7 bases, with 11 bases remaining between them. Germline V gene sequence: CDR1 SNHLY, CDR2 FYNNEI. The CDR3 protein is CASSERGRGTQYF. DNA for the CDR3: TGTGCCAGCAGTGAAAGGGGCCGGGGGACCCAGTACTTC.

The rearrangement uses TRBV29-1 and TRBJ2-5, with D uncertain. In germline, CDR1 is SQVTM, CDR2 ANQGSEA. The V end was cut by 3 bases, the J end by 1 base, with 3 bases between. CDR3 length: 11 residues. The CDR3: CSVDPQETQYF. CDR3 DNA sequence: TGCAGCGTTGATCCCCAAGAGACCCAGTACTTC. The full variable domain, its missing parts supplied by reference TRBV29-1 and TRBJ2-5, is SAVISQKPSRDICQRGTSLTIQCQVDSQVTMMFWYRQQPGQSLTLIATANQGSEATYESGFVIDKFPISRPNLTFSTLTVSNMSPEDSSIYLCSVDPQETQYFGPGTRLLVL.

In this sample, this clonotype turned up a few times. J is TRBJ2-3 and V is TRBV27; 8 bases match TRBD2. The V and J ends lost 6 bases and 5 bases, in that order; junction bases with no gene match: 1. The germline CDR1 and CDR2 sequences are MNHEY and SMNVEV (reference sequence). This CDR3 contains 12 residues. DNA for the CDR3: TGTGCCAGCAGGACTAGCGTAGATACGCAGTATTTT. Protein: CASRTSVDTQYF.